This T cell receptor (beta chain) was obtained from a study of T cell responses to AZD1222 COVID-19 vaccine. About this clone: Its antigen is currently unknown.

General study points: Spike-specific TCR breadth rose after two AZD1222 doses, and depth rose as well. Samples come after the peak T cell response, not at day 14.

Using immunoSEQ multiplex PCR, the repertoire was profiled, and TCRdb retains in-frame clones only, with some absent. Altogether some 150,000 clones are present, around 90% being singletons, with the ten largest covering 4.5% to 5.5%. The TCR comes from an adult who received the MenACWY meningococcal vaccine as a control. Sequenced here: peripheral blood, sampled 28 days after the second dose of the MenACWY control vaccine.

As DNA, the CDR3 is TGTGCCACCAGTGACCCAACTAGCGGACAAGAGACCCAGTACTTC. Translation: CATSDPTSGQETQYF. The rearrangement joins TRBV24-1 to TRBJ2-5; 8 bases map to TRBD2. With V trimmed by 4 bases and J by 2 bases, 5 bases remained unmatched. The V gene's germline CDR1 is KGHDR and CDR2 SFDVKD. The CDR3 has 15 amino acids.